Listed here is a single TCR beta chain. Its antigen is currently unknown. The CDR3 runs to 13 residues. With 7 bases clipped from V and 4 bases from J, the junction kept 4 bases outside the gene matches. CDR1 is ENHRY, CDR2 SYGVKD, per germline. The source of the sample is a study of radiotherapy plus CTLA-4 blockade in lung cancer. Study as a whole: Among patients, roughly 17% showed objective responses, and roughly 31% had disease control.

General study points: Radiotherapy was combined with ipilimumab, and tumor-derived TCR clones then expanded in blood.

Some clones are missing from TCRdb's copy, which holds only in-frame ones; the method was immunoSEQ multiplex PCR. The sample consists of some 37,000 clones, around 77% of them appearing once. J is TRBJ2-5 and V is TRBV10-3, with TRBD1 matching over 9 bases. This TCR was recovered from a human donor with non-small cell lung cancer who had stable disease on radiotherapy plus ipilimumab. The source was peripheral blood, collected from a patient treated with radiotherapy plus ipilimumab. As DNA, the CDR3 is TGTGCCATCAACTCGGACAGGGGAGAGACCCAGTACTTC. Its protein product is CAINSDRGETQYF.